This T cell receptor (beta chain) was captured by sequencing in a study of T cell responses to AZD1222 COVID-19 vaccine (dated by TCRdb to the early 2020s). Some background on the complete study: A total of approximately 250 trial participants underwent TCR sequencing, of whom about 210 had received two doses of AZD1222 and 26 had received two doses of the MenACWY control vaccine. Trial participants were enrolled into age subgroups of 18-55, 56-69 and 70-plus years, which contained about 150, 27 and 61 TCR-sequenced participants, respectively.

Explained via the paper, the time point label denotes: about 28 days (+/-7) after the second vaccine dose. Because spike-specific TCR depth and breadth did not differ between the two schedules, AZD1222 recipients who got a second dose at roughly 4 weeks were pooled with those who got a second dose at roughly 12 weeks. Vaccinee samples came from UK trials COV001 and COV002, including a single-blind randomized controlled phase 2/3 trial of AZD1222 (ChAdOx1 nCoV-19) in healthy adults. For TCRbeta chain sequencing, PBMC samples from trial participants were taken at day 0 and at day 28 after the second dose. The CDR3 regions of human TCRbeta chains were analyzed by immunosequencing. Per the authors' processing: TCRs in the repertoires were matched against a reference library of SARS-CoV-2-specific TCRs that had been generated with the MIRA antigen-specificity platform. Breadth was defined as the fraction of unique TCRs that were SARS-CoV-2-associated. Depth was defined as the fraction of total T cells that were SARS-CoV-2-associated. Using the MIRA data, every spike-specific TCR was mapped to the spike region that the TCR reacted to and assigned to either a CD4 or a CD8 class. Log10-transformed breadth and depth values were compared by one-way ANOVA with Sidak's multiple comparisons tests. Drawn from immuneACCESS, this table holds only the in-frame rearrangements with V and J called that TCRdb kept. Clones are partly lost; checked studies trace under half to an unresolved V gene and leave the rest unexplained. The DNA was the basis for D and trimming; V, J and clone size are from that table. For this sample there are about 150,000 clones; about 90% appear just once. The ten largest clones capture over 3% of the sample.

CDR3 length: 15 amino acids, cysteine to phenylalanine. Of all the DNA, just the CDR3 is kept, 45 bases in frame from base 1. Cut back by 0 bases and 5 bases, the V and J ends lie 16 bases apart. The germline V gene (reference sequence) gives CDR1 as GTSNPN and CDR2 as SVGIG. General conclusions and limits of the study: Most participants were white British and females outnumbered males, and the authors suggested that clonal diversity may have been underestimated. The whole spike protein was spanned by vaccine-associated CD4 TCRs, and dominant responses were seen in regions 160-218 and 743-854. After two AZD1222 doses, spike-specific TCR breadth and depth were significantly higher than at day 0 and than in MenACWY recipients. Only a handful of AZD1222 recipients were SARS-CoV-2 seropositive at baseline, limiting conclusions about previously exposed vaccinees. Because no day 14 peak-response samples were available, the repertoires could be characterized only after the peak T cell response. Reportedly, almost half of the unique spike-specific TCRs recognized epitopes lying outside the regions that are mutated in the B.1.351 and B.1.1.7 variants. The 56-69-year group was small, and its depth increase did not reach significance, likely because of low power.

Turning to this clone: No cognate antigen has been identified for it. Qualities for individual bases were not recorded, and no much larger clone is one base off.

The sequence is built from TRBV30 and TRBJ2-5, and possibly TRBD1, on 6 matching bases. This material consisted of peripheral blood, taken 28 days after the second AZD1222 dose. The TCR was taken from an adult who received the AZD1222 COVID-19 vaccine. The CDR3 protein sequence reads: CAWSVGPGAMETQYF. The bases read TGTGCCTGGAGTGTAGGGCCAGGGGCTATGGAGACCCAGTACTTC.